This T cell receptor beta chain was identified during a study of cytomegalovirus exposure and HLA in healthy donors. Findings of the study overall: Apart from CMV serostatus, no immune exposure information was available. A reported reduction in N-insertions relative to the approximately 690-donor mean was seen in an Asian-associated ancestry cluster in a later analysis. A later analysis found that most CMV-associated TCR beta chains appeared HLA-restricted.

This clone has a handful of counts. What it recognizes is unknown. The PCR contained 60 Vbeta and 13 Jbeta primers. Method: immunoSEQ multiplex PCR; TCRdb's copy keeps in-frame clones and lacks some. Seen here are about 94,000 clones, 75% to 85% observed once, and the top ten hold approximately 3.6%. Per the germline V gene, CDR1 is SGHRS and CDR2 is YFSETQ. The CDR3 consists of 14 residues. The V segment lost 5 bases and the J segment 1 base; nucleotides outside the gene matches: 4. Sequenced input: PBMCs. The rearrangement links TRBV5-1 to TRBJ1-1; 8 bases align to TRBD1. This receptor was identified in a woman aged 40-49 years in good health and CMV-seronegative. CDR3 nucleotide sequence: TGCGCCAGCAGTCCGGACAGGGAGAACACTGAAGCTTTCTTT. This encodes CASSPDRENTEAFF.